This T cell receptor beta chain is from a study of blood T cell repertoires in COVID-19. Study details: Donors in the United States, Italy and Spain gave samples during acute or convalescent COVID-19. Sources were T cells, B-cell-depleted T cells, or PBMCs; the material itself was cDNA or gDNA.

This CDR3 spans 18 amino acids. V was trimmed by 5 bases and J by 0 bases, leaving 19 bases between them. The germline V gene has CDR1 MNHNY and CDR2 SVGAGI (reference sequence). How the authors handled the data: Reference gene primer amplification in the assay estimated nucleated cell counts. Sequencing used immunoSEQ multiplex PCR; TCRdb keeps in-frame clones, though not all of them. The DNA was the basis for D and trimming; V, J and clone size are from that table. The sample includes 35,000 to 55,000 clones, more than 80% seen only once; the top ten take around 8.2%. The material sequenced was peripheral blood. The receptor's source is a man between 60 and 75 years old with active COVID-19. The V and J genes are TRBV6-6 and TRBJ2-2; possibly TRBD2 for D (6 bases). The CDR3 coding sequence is TGTGCCAGCAGTCCAGGACGGGGGACCCAGTCGAACACCGGGGAGCTGTTTTTT. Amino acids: CASSPGRGTQSNTGELFF.